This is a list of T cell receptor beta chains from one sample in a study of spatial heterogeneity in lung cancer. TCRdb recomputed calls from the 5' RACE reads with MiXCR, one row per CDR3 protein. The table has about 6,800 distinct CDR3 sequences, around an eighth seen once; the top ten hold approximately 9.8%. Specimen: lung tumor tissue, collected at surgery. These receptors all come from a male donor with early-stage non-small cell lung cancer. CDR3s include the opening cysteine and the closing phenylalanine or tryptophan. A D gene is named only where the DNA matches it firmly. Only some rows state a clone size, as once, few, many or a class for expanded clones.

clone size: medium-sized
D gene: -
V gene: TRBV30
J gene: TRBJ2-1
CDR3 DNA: TGTGCCTGGAGCAGAATCCTAGCCTACAATGAGCAGTTCTTC
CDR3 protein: CAWSRILAYNEQFF

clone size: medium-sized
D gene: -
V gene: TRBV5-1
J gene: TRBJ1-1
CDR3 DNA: TGCGCCAGCAGCTATACTAACCTTATGAACACTGAAGCTTTCTTT
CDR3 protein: CASSYTNLMNTEAFF

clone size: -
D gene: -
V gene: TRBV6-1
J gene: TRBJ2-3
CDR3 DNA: TGTGCCAGCAGTGCAGGGGGCACAGATACGCAGTATTTT
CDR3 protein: CASSAGGTDTQYF

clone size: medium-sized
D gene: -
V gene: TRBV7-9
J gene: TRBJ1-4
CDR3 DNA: TGTGCCAGCAGCTTAGGGGGTCCAACTAATGAAAAACTGTTTTTT
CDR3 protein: CASSLGGPTNEKLFF

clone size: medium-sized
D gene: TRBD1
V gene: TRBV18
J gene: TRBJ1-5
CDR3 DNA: TGTGCCAGCTCTTCGGACAGGGGGCGCAATCAGCCCCAGCATTTT
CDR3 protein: CASSSDRGRNQPQHF

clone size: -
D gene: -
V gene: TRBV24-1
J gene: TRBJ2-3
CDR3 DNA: TGTGCCACCAGTGACCCTTCGACAGGCTTTCGCACAGATACGCAGTATTTT
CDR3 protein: CATSDPSTGFRTDTQYF

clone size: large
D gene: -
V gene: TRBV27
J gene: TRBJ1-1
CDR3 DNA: TGTGCCAGCAGTCCGGGGGGGCTCACTGAAGCTTTCTTT
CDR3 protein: CASSPGGLTEAFF

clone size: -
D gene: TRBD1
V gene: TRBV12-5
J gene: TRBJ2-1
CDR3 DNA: TGTGCTAGTGGTTTGGGACAGGGCAATGAGCAGTTCTTC
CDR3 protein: CASGLGQGNEQFF

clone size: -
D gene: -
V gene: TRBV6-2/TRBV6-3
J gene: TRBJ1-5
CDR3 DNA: TGTGCCAGCAGTGTCAAACTTTATAGCAATCAGCCCCAGCATTTT
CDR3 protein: CASSVKLYSNQPQHF

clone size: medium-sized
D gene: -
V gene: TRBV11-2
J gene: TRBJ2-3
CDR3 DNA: TGTGCCAGCAGCCTGCAACAGGGAGCAGATACGCAGTATTTT
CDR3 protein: CASSLQQGADTQYF

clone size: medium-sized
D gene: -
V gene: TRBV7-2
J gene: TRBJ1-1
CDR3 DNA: TGTGCCAGCAGCTTAGGGATGAACACTGAAGCTTTCTTT
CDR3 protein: CASSLGMNTEAFF

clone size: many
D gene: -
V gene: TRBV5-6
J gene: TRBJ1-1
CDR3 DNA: TGTGCCAGCAGTTTGGGGGCAGGGCGCGGGGACACTGAAGCTTTCTTT
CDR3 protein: CASSLGAGRGDTEAFF

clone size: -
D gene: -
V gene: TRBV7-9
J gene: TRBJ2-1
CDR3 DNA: TGTGCCAGCAGCTTAGCATCTCACAGGGGAGGTGAGCAGTTCTTC
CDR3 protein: CASSLASHRGGEQFF

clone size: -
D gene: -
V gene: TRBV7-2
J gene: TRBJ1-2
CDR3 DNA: TGTGCCAGCAGCTCGCTATCTAACTATGGCTACACCTTC
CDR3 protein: CASSSLSNYGYTF

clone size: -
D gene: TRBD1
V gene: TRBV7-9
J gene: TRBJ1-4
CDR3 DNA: TGTGCCAGCAGCTCGTACAGGGGGCGGGAAAAACTGTTTTTT
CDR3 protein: CASSSYRGREKLFF

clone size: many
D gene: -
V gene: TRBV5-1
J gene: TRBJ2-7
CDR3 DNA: TGCGCCAGCAGCTTGGAGTGGACTAATGAGCAGTACTTC
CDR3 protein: CASSLEWTNEQYF